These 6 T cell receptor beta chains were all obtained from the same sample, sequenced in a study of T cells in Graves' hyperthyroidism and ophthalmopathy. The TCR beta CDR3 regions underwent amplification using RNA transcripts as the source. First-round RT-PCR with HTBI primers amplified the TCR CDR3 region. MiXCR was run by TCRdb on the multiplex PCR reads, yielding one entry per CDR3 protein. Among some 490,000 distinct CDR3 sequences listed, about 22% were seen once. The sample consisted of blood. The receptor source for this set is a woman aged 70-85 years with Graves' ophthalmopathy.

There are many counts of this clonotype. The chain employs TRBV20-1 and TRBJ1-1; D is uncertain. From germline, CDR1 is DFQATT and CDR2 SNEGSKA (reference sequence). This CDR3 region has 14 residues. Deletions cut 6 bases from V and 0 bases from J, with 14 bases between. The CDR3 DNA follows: TGCAGTGCCCTAGGGCAGGCGGTGAACACTGAAGCTTTCTTT. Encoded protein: CSALGQAVNTEAFF.

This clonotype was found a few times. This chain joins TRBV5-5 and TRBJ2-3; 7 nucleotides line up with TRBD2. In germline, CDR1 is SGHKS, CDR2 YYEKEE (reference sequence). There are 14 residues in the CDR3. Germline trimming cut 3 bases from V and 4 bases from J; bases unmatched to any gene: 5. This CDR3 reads CASSSLAASDTQYF. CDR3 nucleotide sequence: TGTGCCAGCAGCTCCCTAGCGGCTTCAGATACGCAGTATTTT.

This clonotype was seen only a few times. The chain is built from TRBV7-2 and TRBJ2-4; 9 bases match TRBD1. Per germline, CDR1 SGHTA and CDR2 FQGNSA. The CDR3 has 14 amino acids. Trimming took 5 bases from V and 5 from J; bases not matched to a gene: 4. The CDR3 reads CASSKRTGENIQYF. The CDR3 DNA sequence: TGTGCCAGCAGCAAGAGGACAGGGGAAAACATTCAGTACTTC.

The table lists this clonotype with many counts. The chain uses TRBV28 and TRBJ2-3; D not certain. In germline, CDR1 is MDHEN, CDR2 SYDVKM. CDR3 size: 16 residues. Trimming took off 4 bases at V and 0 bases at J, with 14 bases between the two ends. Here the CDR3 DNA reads TGTGCCAGCAGTTATTCAGAGATCCCTAGCACAGATACGCAGTATTTT. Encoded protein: CASSYSEIPSTDTQYF.

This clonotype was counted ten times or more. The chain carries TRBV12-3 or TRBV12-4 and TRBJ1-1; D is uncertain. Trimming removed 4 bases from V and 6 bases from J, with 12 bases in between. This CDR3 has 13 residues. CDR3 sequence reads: CASSSRRAAEAFF. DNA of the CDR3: TGTGCCAGCAGTTCCCGACGGGCCGCTGAAGCTTTCTTT.

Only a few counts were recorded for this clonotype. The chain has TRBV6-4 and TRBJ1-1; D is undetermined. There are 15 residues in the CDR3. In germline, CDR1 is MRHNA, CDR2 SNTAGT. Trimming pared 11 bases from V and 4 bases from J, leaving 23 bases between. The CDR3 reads CAGWTEYCVGTEAFF. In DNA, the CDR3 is TGTGCCGGATGGACGGAGTACTGCGTGGGCACTGAAGCTTTCTTT.